Listed below are T cell receptor beta chains from one sample, sequenced in a study of cytomegalovirus exposure and HLA in healthy donors. The table came from immunoSEQ multiplex PCR; TCRdb's copy has only in-frame clones and leaves some out. The sample carries 160,000 or so clones, 60% to 85% recorded once. Sequenced sample: PBMCs. The receptors come from a middle-aged woman in good health and CMV-seropositive. Both conserved end residues are part of each CDR3. A D gene is named only where the DNA matches it firmly. The size field is filled for only some rows; it gives once, few, many or a size class.

CDR3 length	J gene	V gene	D gene	clone size	CDR3 DNA	CDR3 protein
20	TRBJ1-5	TRBV4-1	.	.	TGCGCCAGCAGCCAAGATCTTGCTCCGGGGGGTCAATATAGCAATCAGCCCCAGCATTTT	CASSQDLAPGGQYSNQPQHF
15	TRBJ2-6	TRBV15	.	once	TGTGCCACCAGCAGAGACCGGGCTGGGGCCAACGTCCTGACTTTC	CATSRDRAGANVLTF
14	TRBJ2-4	TRBV11-2	TRBD1	.	TGTGCCAGCAGCTACCGGGACAGGGAATACATTCAGTACTTC	CASSYRDREYIQYF
17	TRBJ2-3	TRBV7-6	.	.	TGTGCCAGCAGCTTATCCAGTTACAGCCCTAGCCCAGATACGCAGTATTTT	CASSLSSYSPSPDTQYF
15	TRBJ1-2	TRBV28	.	.	TGTGCCAGCAGTTTAGTGAACGGGGGGGGCTATGGCTACACCTTC	CASSLVNGGGYGYTF
13	TRBJ1-5	TRBV7-9	.	.	TGTGCCAGCAGCCTGGACACTACCCAGCCCCAGCATTTT	CASSLDTTQPQHF
15	TRBJ1-1	TRBV21-1	.	.	TGTGCCAGCAGCTGGGGAGGGGAGGTGAACACTGAAGCTTTCTTT	CASSWGGEVNTEAFF
15	TRBJ2-7	TRBV6-6	.	.	TGTGCCAGCAGTTACGTACAGGCGACAGGATACGAGCAGTACTTC	CASSYVQATGYEQYF
15	TRBJ2-7	TRBV7-8	TRBD1	.	TGTGCCAGCAGCATATCTGGACAGGTGGCTACCGAGCAGTACTTC	CASSISGQVATEQYF
12	TRBJ1-1	TRBV28	.	.	TGTGCCAGCAGCCAGGTGGGCACTGAAGCTTTCTTT	CASSQVGTEAFF
12	TRBJ1-2	TRBV2	.	.	TGTGCCAGCAGGGAGGGGAACTATGGCTACACCTTC	CASREGNYGYTF
14	TRBJ1-5	TRBV7-9	.	.	TGTGCCAGCAGCAAAGGTGGGTTGGAGCAGCCCCAGCATTTT	CASSKGGLEQPQHF
13	TRBJ2-1	TRBV28	.	.	TGTGCCAGCAGGAAAAGCGGGTACAATGAGCAGTTCTTC	CASRKSGYNEQFF
15	TRBJ2-1	TRBV11-2	TRBD2	.	TGTGCCAGCAGAATCCTAGCGGGCTCCTACAATGAGCAGTTCTTC	CASRILAGSYNEQFF
16	TRBJ2-1	TRBV5-6	.	.	TGTGCCAGCAGCTTTCACAGGAAGAGCTCCTACAATGAGCAGTTCTTC	CASSFHRKSSYNEQFF
17	TRBJ1-6	TRBV15	.	.	TGTGCCACCAGCAGAGTGACAGGCACTTCCTATAATTCACCCCTCCACTTT	CATSRVTGTSYNSPLHF
13	TRBJ2-1	TRBV9	TRBD2	.	TGTGCCAGCAGCGTAGAGGGAGGGATTGAGCAGTTCTTC	CASSVEGGIEQFF